The entry below gives a single T cell receptor beta chain sequence along with its context. Measured with immunoSEQ multiplex PCR; TCRdb has only the in-frame clones, and not every one. The table lists roughly 2.4 million clones, around 95% of them singletons. The data were obtained in a study of shared clonotypes between healthy human individuals. V lost 7 bases and J 4 bases, leaving 19 bases between the germline ends. The CDR3 has 15 amino acids. Germline CDR1 MDHEN, CDR2 SYDVKM. The sequenced sample was naive CD4+ T cells sorted from blood. The sample's subset: CD45RA+ positively selected. The clonotype originates from a man between 18 and 29 years old in good health. J is TRBJ1-1 and V is TRBV28; the D is unclear. The CDR3 is CASTRGGLGSTEAFF. Here the CDR3 DNA reads TGTGCCAGCACCCGAGGCGGGCTCGGAAGCACTGAAGCTTTCTTT.